This entry lists 28 T cell receptor beta chains sequenced from one sample in a study of T cells in localized non-small cell lung cancer. Here immunoSEQ multiplex PCR was the method, and the copy in TCRdb shows in-frame clones only, minus some. The data hold around 2,000 clones, with approximately 37% observed a single time. The sample in question was lung tumor tissue, obtained before any cancer treatment. These receptor sequences come from a female donor older than 55 with stage I lung adenocarcinoma.

This clone was seen more than once but under ten times. The chain combines TRBV15 with TRBJ2-7, with 9 positions matching TRBD1. The CDR3 loop spans 15 amino acids. V dropped 3 bases and J dropped 5; count of bases not matched to a gene: 8. From germline, CDR1 is LNHNV and CDR2 YYDKDF (reference sequence). In nucleotides, the CDR3 is TGTGCCACCAGCAGCGAACGGACAGGGGTGCACGAGCAGTACTTC. Translating it yields CATSSERTGVHEQYF. Together with reference TRBV15 and TRBJ2-7, the CDR3 gives the full variable domain: DAMVIQNPRYQVTQFGKPVTLSCSQTLNHNVMYWYQQKSSQAPKLLFHYYDKDFNNEADTPDNFQSRRPNTSFCFLDIRSPGLGDTAMYLCATSSERTGVHEQYFGPGTRLTVT.

The chain combines TRBV25-1 with TRBJ2-1, with 7 bases identical to TRBD1. The germline V gene has CDR1 MGHDK and CDR2 SYGVNS. CDR3 size: 15 residues. J gave up 2 bases and V 9 bases, and 10 bases lay outside the gene matches. The DNA for the CDR3 is TGTGCCAGTACACCCCGCGACAGGGCCTACAATGAGCAGTTCTTC. It encodes CASTPRDRAYNEQFF.

This clone has more than one count but fewer than ten. The chain has TRBV11-3 and TRBJ2-7, with TRBD2 matching 11 bases. Germline CDR1 SGHNT, CDR2 YENEEA. This CDR3 region has 15 residues. V was clipped by 3 bases and J by 6 bases; unmatched bases: 7. The CDR3 nucleotides read TGTGCCAGCAGCTTGATAGCGGGAGGGCTTGGCGAGCAGTACTTC. This gives the protein CASSLIAGGLGEQYF.

The rearrangement links TRBV25-1 to TRBJ1-1, with TRBD1 matching 7 bases. This CDR3 contains 14 residues. The germline V gene encodes CDR1 MGHDK and CDR2 SYGVNS. The junction had 7 bases not matched to a gene; V was cut back by 6 bases and J by 3 bases. The CDR3 loop is CASRPTGRDTEAFF. CDR3 in DNA: TGTGCCAGCAGACCGACAGGGAGGGACACTGAAGCTTTCTTT.

The V and J genes are TRBV10-2 and TRBJ2-4; D uncertain. This CDR3 spans 15 amino acids. The germline V gene encodes CDR1 WSHSY and CDR2 SAAADI. The germline V and J ends were trimmed by 6 bases and 0 bases, with 12 bases remaining between them. Here the CDR3 reads CASRGIGIAKNIQYF. The CDR3, as DNA: TGCGCCAGCAGGGGAATCGGAATAGCCAAAAACATTCAGTACTTC.

This clone was seen a handful of times. The J gene is TRBJ1-1, the V gene TRBV11-3; D gene uncertain. The V gene lost 2 bases and the J gene lost 7 bases, with 17 bases spanning the gap. The CDR3 covers 15 residues. From germline, CDR1 is SGHNT and CDR2 YENEEA. This chain's CDR3 is CASSLQRRAGIEAFF. As DNA, the CDR3 is TGTGCCAGCAGCTTACAGCGGAGGGCGGGGATTGAAGCTTTCTTT.

This clone was seen a single time. The rearrangement links TRBV12-5 to TRBJ2-3; 8 nucleotides agree with TRBD1. The CDR3 covers 15 residues. Germline-derived CDR1 and CDR2 are LGHNT and FRNRAP. V shed 1 base, J shed 3 bases, and the junction held 3 bases outside the gene matches. In DNA form, the CDR3 reads TGTGCTAGTGGTTTGGGAAGGACAGGGACAGATACGCAGTATTTT. This codes for CASGLGRTGTDTQYF.

The chain joins TRBV11-3 to TRBJ2-1; maybe TRBD2 (6 bases). Germline values: CDR1 SGHNT, CDR2 YENEEA. V was clipped by 3 bases and J by 8 bases, with 17 bases between them. This CDR3 contains 15 residues. The CDR3 here is CASSLGREMGHEQFF. CDR3 sequence (DNA): TGTGCCAGCAGCTTGGGGCGGGAAATGGGACATGAGCAGTTCTTC.

The gene calls are TRBV9 and TRBJ1-1; D perhaps matches TRBD1 (5 bases). V lost 6 bases and J 1 base, leaving 10 bases between the germline ends. From germline, CDR1 is SGDLS and CDR2 YYNGEE. The CDR3 covers 13 residues. The CDR3 sequence is CASTSDRNTEAFF. The CDR3, as DNA: TGTGCCAGCACCTCAGACAGGAACACTGAAGCTTTCTTT.

The chain has TRBV9 and TRBJ2-6; 10 bases align to TRBD1. Germline CDR1 reads SGDLS; CDR2 reads YYNGEE. Losses at the gene ends were 5 bases for V and 8 bases for J; bases not matched to a gene: 4. The CDR3 runs 14 residues. The CDR3: CASRGQGKSNVLTF. CDR3 DNA sequence: TGTGCCAGCAGGGGACAGGGGAAGTCCAACGTCCTGACTTTC.

This clone has only a few counts. This chain links TRBV11-3 with TRBJ1-2, with 10 bases fitting TRBD1. The CDR3 is 15 residues long. Unmatched junction bases numbered 7, after V lost 4 bases and J lost 5 bases. In germline, CDR1 is SGHNT, CDR2 YENEEA. CDR3 in DNA: TGTGCCAGCAGCTCTGGGGACAGGGGAATTTATGGCTACACCTTC. Residues: CASSSGDRGIYGYTF.

The chain couples TRBV19 to TRBJ1-5; D is unresolved. The V and J ends lost 3 bases and 7 bases respectively, with 13 bases between them. The CDR3 length is 14 residues. Germline V gene sequence: CDR1 LNHDA, CDR2 SQIVND (reference sequence). DNA of the CDR3: TGTGCCAGTAGTATCCTACCGCTGCCCCAGCCCCAGCATTTT. It yields the protein CASSILPLPQPQHF.

This clone was seen more than once but under ten times. The chain combines TRBV11-1 with TRBJ2-2; the match to TRBD1 covers 9 bases. Germline CDR1 SGHAT, CDR2 FQDESV (reference sequence). The CDR3 has 14 amino acids. The ends lost 5 bases at V and 7 bases at J; junction bases unmatched: 5. The CDR3 loop reads CASSPGQGIGELFF. The CDR3 bases are TGTGCCAGCAGCCCTGGACAGGGGATCGGGGAGCTGTTTTTT. Variable domain in full (rest from reference TRBV11-1 and TRBJ2-2): EAEVAQSPRYKITEKSQAVAFWCDPISGHATLYWYRQILGQGPELLVQFQDESVVDDSQLPKDRFSAERLKGVDSTLKIQPAELGDSAMYLCASSPGQGIGELFFGEGSRLTVL.

The chain couples TRBV19 to TRBJ1-1; D perhaps matches TRBD1 (6 bases). CDR3 length: 15 amino acids. Trimming pared 6 bases from V and 2 bases from J, leaving 16 bases between. CDR1 and CDR2 (germline): LNHDA, SQIVND (reference sequence). The CDR3 coding sequence is TGTGCCAGTAGATGGGACACCCAGTCCAACACTGAAGCTTTCTTT. It specifies CASRWDTQSNTEAFF.

The genes are TRBV19 and TRBJ2-1; TRBD1 is a possible D gene (6 bases). CDR1 and CDR2 from the germline V gene are LNHDA and SQIVND (reference sequence). This CDR3 is built from 12 residues. Trimming removed 6 bases at V and 7 bases at J, with 10 bases between. DNA for the CDR3: TGTGCCAGTAGCGCCACAGGGAATGAGCAGTTCTTC. Translating it yields CASSATGNEQFF.

This clone was seen just once. The chain carries TRBV19 and TRBJ2-2, with no clear D. The CDR3 length is 15 residues. The germline V gene has CDR1 LNHDA and CDR2 SQIVND (reference sequence). V lost 4 bases and J lost 1, with 10 bases in between. CDR3 DNA: TGTGCCAGTAGTAAGATACAGATGAACACCGGGGAGCTGTTTTTT. The encoded protein is CASSKIQMNTGELFF.

This clone was observed a few times. The rearrangement uses TRBV18 and TRBJ1-5, with a possible D match to TRBD1 (5 bases). The CDR3 consists of 14 residues. V was shortened by 6 bases and J by 3 bases, with 12 bases between the two germline ends. Germline CDR1 reads KGHSH; CDR2 reads LQKENI. CDR3 sequence reads: CASSLRQYNQPQHF. DNA of the CDR3: TGTGCCAGCTCTCTAAGACAGTACAATCAGCCCCAGCATTTT.

The rearrangement uses TRBV29-1 and TRBJ1-2; TRBD1 aligns across 7 bases. The CDR3 consists of 12 residues. The trim removed 7 bases at V and 6 bases at J, leaving 8 bases unmatched. CDR1 and CDR2 (germline): SQVTM, ANQGSEA. CDR3 in DNA: TGCAGCGCCAAAACAGGGGTAAATGGCTACACCTTC. It translates to CSAKTGVNGYTF.

The chain has TRBV18 and TRBJ2-5; no firm D call. The germline CDR1 and CDR2 sequences are KGHSH and LQKENI. This CDR3 comprises 14 residues. V was trimmed by 0 bases and J by 2 bases, leaving 7 bases between them. The CDR3 spells CASSPPGSQETQYF. CDR3 nucleotide sequence: TGTGCCAGCTCACCACCGGGATCTCAAGAGACCCAGTACTTC.

This clone has only a few counts. Here the CDR3 DNA reads TGCGCCAGCAGCCTTGACGGCATGAACACTGAAGCTTTCTTT. It is translated as CASSLDGMNTEAFF. The chain links TRBV10-2 to TRBJ1-1; D not resolved. Trimming pared 6 bases from V and 0 bases from J, leaving 11 bases between. Germline V lookup: CDR1 WSHSY, CDR2 SAAADI. CDR3 size: 14 residues.

The chain uses TRBV11-3 and TRBJ2-1; D not resolved. V lost 1 base to trimming and J lost 7 bases, with 11 bases between them. The CDR3 consists of 14 residues. Germline CDR1 reads SGHNT; CDR2 reads YENEEA. CDR3 sequence: CASSLGAEINEQFF. CDR3 nucleotides: TGTGCCAGCAGCTTAGGGGCAGAGATAAATGAGCAGTTCTTC.

The rearrangement links TRBV28 to TRBJ1-1; D unresolved. This CDR3 spans 16 amino acids. Germline assignment: CDR1 MDHEN and CDR2 SYDVKM. Trimming left V 7 bases short and J 3 bases short, with 21 bases between. CDR3 in amino acids: CASTASRPAGDTEAFF. Written as DNA, the CDR3 is TGTGCCAGCACCGCCAGCCGGCCCGCTGGAGACACTGAAGCTTTCTTT. Full variable domain (missing parts from reference TRBV28 and TRBJ1-1): DVKVTQSSRYLVKRTGEKVFLECVQDMDHENMFWYRQDPGLGLRLIYFSYDVKMKEKGDIPEGYSVSREKKERFSLILESASTNQTSMYLCASTASRPAGDTEAFFGQGTRLTVV.

CDR3 region: CASSLIAGGSYEQYF. In nucleotides, the CDR3 is TGCGCCAGCAGCTTAATTGCGGGGGGTTCCTACGAGCAGTACTTC. The V gene is TRBV5-1, the J gene TRBJ2-7, with TRBD2 matching over 8 bases. The V gene's germline CDR1 is SGHRS and CDR2 YFSETQ. V lost 2 bases, J lost 1 base, and 5 bases stayed unmatched. There are 15 residues in the CDR3.

The rearrangement links TRBV19 to TRBJ2-5, with D possibly being TRBD1 or TRBD2 (6 bases each). The CDR3 length is 17 residues. CDR1 is LNHDA and CDR2 is SQIVND in the germline V gene (reference sequence). Trimming took off 5 bases at V and 0 bases at J, with 19 bases between the two ends. CDR3 amino acids: CASSPRLGGPHQETQYF. The CDR3 region has the DNA TGTGCCAGTAGTCCACGGTTGGGGGGCCCCCACCAAGAGACCCAGTACTTC.

The chain combines TRBV6-8 with TRBJ2-1, with 13 bases aligning to TRBD2. With V trimmed by 6 bases and J by 14 bases, 7 bases remained unmatched. This CDR3 comprises 13 residues. Germline values: CDR1 MNHGY, CDR2 SAAAGT. The DNA for the CDR3 is TGTGCCAGCAGCGGACTAGCGGGGGCTTTGGAGTTCTTC. This codes for CASSGLAGALEFF.

As concerns this clone: The junction shows a germline mismatch at one end, possibly a read error. This sequence joins TRBV11-3 and TRBJ2-1; 8 nucleotides match TRBD2. The CDR3 covers 19 residues. Germline loops: CDR1 SGHNT, CDR2 YENEEA. CDR3: CASSLVGGRSLAEHNEQFF. The CDR3 DNA is TGTGCTAGCAGCTTAGTAGGGGGGAGATCACTAGCGGAGCACAATGAGCAGTTCTTC.

The chain recombines TRBV19 with TRBJ2-1; 11 bases match TRBD2. Germline CDR1 is LNHDA and CDR2 is SQIVND (reference sequence). Trimming at V came to 5 bases and at J to 3 bases, leaving 9 bases not matched to a gene. The CDR3 covers 17 residues. CDR3 in DNA: TGTGCCAGTAGTCCCGGGACTAGCGGCCGCCACTACAATGAGCAGTTCTTC. The encoded protein is CASSPGTSGRHYNEQFF.

The chain carries TRBV28 and TRBJ1-1; D call uncertain. The V gene lost 6 bases and the J gene lost 6 bases, with 17 bases spanning the gap. The CDR3 covers 14 residues. Germline CDR1 and CDR2: MDHEN and SYDVKM. The CDR3 region is CASRNPIWTAEAFF. The CDR3 DNA sequence: TGTGCCAGCAGAAATCCGATATGGACGGCTGAAGCTTTCTTT. Complete variable domain (other parts from reference TRBV28 and TRBJ1-1): DVKVTQSSRYLVKRTGEKVFLECVQDMDHENMFWYRQDPGLGLRLIYFSYDVKMKEKGDIPEGYSVSREKKERFSLILESASTNQTSMYLCASRNPIWTAEAFFGQGTRLTVV.